The 14 T cell receptor beta chains below come from one sample, sequenced in a study of T cells in Graves' hyperthyroidism and ophthalmopathy. Authors of the study amplified TCR beta CDR3 regions from RNA transcripts. In the first-round RT-PCR of the TCR CDR3, the HTBI primer set was used. Via MiXCR, TCRdb re-called the multiplex PCR reads, giving one row per CDR3 protein. This sample yields hundreds of thousands of distinct CDR3 sequences, of which 14% are seen a single time; more than 8.5% belongs to the top ten. Input material: blood. The receptors stem from a woman aged 18-29 years with Graves' hyperthyroidism.

This chain uses TRBV11-3 with TRBJ2-7, with 7 bases fitting TRBD1. The V gene end was trimmed by 0 bases and the J gene end by 2 bases; junction bases not matched to a gene: 4. The germline gives CDR1 SGHNT, CDR2 YENEEA. CDR3 length equals 15 residues. Written as DNA, the CDR3 is TGTGCCAGCAGCTTAGAACAGGGGACGGCCTACGAGCAGTACTTC. Encoded protein: CASSLEQGTAYEQYF. The full variable domain, in which reference TRBV11-3 and TRBJ2-7 provide the parts outside the CDR3, is EAGVVQSPRYKIIEKKQPVAFWCNPISGHNTLYWYLQNLGQGPELLIRYENEEAVDDSQLPKDRFSAERLKGVDSTLKIQPAELGDSAVYLCASSLEQGTAYEQYFGPGTRLTVT.

This clonotype occurred a few times. The chain joins TRBV5-4 to TRBJ2-3; weak D call: TRBD1 (7 bases). Germline CDR1 is SGHNT and CDR2 is YYREEE (reference sequence). CDR3 length equals 15 residues. V lost 3 bases and J lost 3, with 14 bases in between. The CDR3 DNA reads as TGTGCCAGCAGCTGGAGGACAGGAGGGACAGATACGCAGTATTTT. It translates to CASSWRTGGTDTQYF.

This clonotype was found many times. The genes are TRBV6-1 and TRBJ1-1; perhaps TRBD1 as D (6 bases). This CDR3 has 13 residues. CDR1 and CDR2 (germline): MNHNS, SASEGT. Trimming removed 5 bases at V and 10 bases at J, with 17 bases between. The CDR3 DNA follows: TGTGCCAGCAGTCAAAGGACGGACAGCGGAGCTTTCTTT. It yields the protein CASSQRTDSGAFF.

This clonotype was detected many times. The genes are TRBV10-2 and TRBJ2-7; TRBD2 matches at 8 bases. CDR3 length: 15 residues. Germline lookup yields CDR1 WSHSY and CDR2 SAAADI. The V segment lost 0 bases and the J segment 6 bases; nucleotides outside the gene matches: 7. This CDR3 is CASSESQRELPEQYF. The CDR3 DNA reads TGCGCCAGCAGTGAGTCACAGCGGGAGTTACCCGAGCAGTACTTC.

The chain has TRBV5-1 and TRBJ1-1; 7 bases match TRBD1. The CDR3 runs to 13 residues. Per germline, CDR1 SGHRS and CDR2 YFSETQ. V dropped 1 base and J dropped 7; count of bases not matched to a gene: 4. CDR3 DNA sequence: TGCGCCAGCAGCTTGAAATCAGGGGGTGAAGCTTTCTTT. It translates to CASSLKSGGEAFF.

This clonotype was found many times. The gene calls are TRBV7-2 and TRBJ2-2; 9 bases match TRBD2. CDR3 length: 14 amino acids. V gave up 9 bases and J gave up 5 bases; unmatched junction bases: 7. From germline, CDR1 is SGHTA and CDR2 FQGNSA. In DNA form, the CDR3 reads TGTGCCAGGACCTTAGCGGGAGTTACCGGGGAGCTGTTTTTT. Encoded protein: CARTLAGVTGELFF.

The rearrangement links TRBV19 to TRBJ2-2; 11 nucleotides match TRBD2. There are 15 residues in the CDR3. V dropped 6 bases and J dropped 6; count of bases not matched to a gene: 6. Per the germline V gene, CDR1 is LNHDA and CDR2 is SQIVND (reference sequence). The CDR3 sequence: CASRVLAGVAGELFF. The CDR3 DNA reads as TGTGCCAGTAGGGTACTAGCGGGAGTGGCCGGGGAGCTGTTTTTT.

This clonotype was found a few times. The chain is built from TRBV5-1 and TRBJ2-7; 10 nucleotides line up with TRBD1. There are 14 residues in the CDR3. The V gene's germline CDR1 is SGHRS and CDR2 YFSETQ. Trimming took 4 bases from V and 4 from J; bases not matched to a gene: 5. CDR3 sequence reads: CASSVRDRGYEQYF. CDR3 bases: TGCGCCAGCAGCGTCCGGGACAGGGGATACGAGCAGTACTTC.

This rearrangement joins TRBV7-9 to TRBJ1-1; D uncertain. Looked up from germline, CDR1 is SEHNR and CDR2 is FQNEAQ (reference sequence). CDR3 length: 12 residues. Trimming left V 2 bases short and J 11 bases short, with 12 bases between. CDR3 sequence reads: CASSLFGRPAFF. The CDR3 region has the DNA TGTGCCAGCAGCTTATTTGGGCGCCCGGCTTTCTTT.

This clonotype was found a few times. V and J are TRBV20-1 and TRBJ2-7, with 12 bases that match TRBD1. The CDR3 is 15 amino acids. Germline lookup yields CDR1 DFQATT and CDR2 SNEGSKA (reference sequence). The ends lost 6 bases at V and 4 bases at J; junction bases unmatched: 10. The CDR3 DNA reads as TGCAGTGCCCCAAGGAGGGACAGGGGGCTGTACGAGCAGTACTTC. This codes for CSAPRRDRGLYEQYF.

V and J are TRBV30 and TRBJ2-6; D remains unclear. Trimming removed 1 base at V and 0 bases at J, with 13 bases between. The germline V gene encodes CDR1 GTSNPN and CDR2 SVGIG (reference sequence). The CDR3 extends over 17 amino acids. CDR3: CAWSAQRFRSGANVLTF. In nucleotides, the CDR3 is TGTGCCTGGAGTGCGCAGAGATTTCGCTCTGGGGCCAACGTCCTGACTTTC.

A note on this clonotype: This may stem from a read error, because a much larger clone lies one nucleotide away. This chain joins TRBV2 and TRBJ2-5, with 7 bases matching TRBD2. The CDR3 sequence is 12 residues long. Germline assignment: CDR1 SNHLY and CDR2 FYNNEI. V shed 3 bases, J shed 14 bases, and the junction held 9 bases outside the gene matches. The CDR3 loop reads CASSDEGLRSYF. The CDR3 region has the DNA TGTGCCAGCAGTGACGAGGGACTAAGGTCCTACTTC. The whole variable domain, filled in from reference TRBV2 and TRBJ2-5, reads EPEVTQTPSHQVTQMGQEVILRCVPISNHLYFYWYRQILGQKVEFLVSFYNNEISEKSEIFDDQFSVERPDGSNFTLKIRSTKLEDSAMYFCASSDEGLRSYFGPGTRLLVL.

This clonotype was seen only a few times. V gene TRBV3-1 combines with J gene TRBJ2-3; TRBD2 agrees at 10 bases. The CDR3 contains 17 residues. The J segment lost 3 bases and the V segment lost 3 bases, leaving 9 bases of the junction unmatched. The germline V gene encodes CDR1 LGHDT and CDR2 YNNKEL (reference sequence). The CDR3 DNA reads TGTGCCAGCAGCCATCCCTTTTCTAGCGGGAGAACAGATACGCAGTATTTT. Translation gives CASSHPFSSGRTDTQYF.

This clonotype was picked up a small number of times. The V call is TRBV7-2, the J call TRBJ1-3, with D uncertain. CDR1 SGHTA and CDR2 FQGNSA come from the germline V gene. Trimming removed 7 bases at V and 4 bases at J, with 8 bases between. This CDR3 is 12 amino acids long. CDR3 nucleotides: TGTGCCAGCAATCAAGTCGGAAACACCATATATTTT. It translates to CASNQVGNTIYF.